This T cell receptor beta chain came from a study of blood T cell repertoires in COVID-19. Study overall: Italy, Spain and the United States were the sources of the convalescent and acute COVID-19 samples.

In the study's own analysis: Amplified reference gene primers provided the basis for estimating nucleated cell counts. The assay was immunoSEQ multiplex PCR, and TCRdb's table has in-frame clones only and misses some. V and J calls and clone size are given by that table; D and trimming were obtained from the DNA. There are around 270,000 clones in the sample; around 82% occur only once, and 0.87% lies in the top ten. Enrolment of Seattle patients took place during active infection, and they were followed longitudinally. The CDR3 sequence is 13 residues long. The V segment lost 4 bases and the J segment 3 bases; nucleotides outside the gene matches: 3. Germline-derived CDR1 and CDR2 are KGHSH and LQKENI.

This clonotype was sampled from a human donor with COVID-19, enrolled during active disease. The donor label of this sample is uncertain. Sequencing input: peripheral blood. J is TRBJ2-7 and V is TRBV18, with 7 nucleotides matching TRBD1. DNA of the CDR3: TGTGCCAGCTCACATGGACAGGACTACGAGCAGTACTTC. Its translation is CASSHGQDYEQYF.